This entry lists 13 T cell receptor beta chains sequenced from one sample in a study of T-cell reconstitution after alpha-beta-depleted transplantation in children. Construction of the TCRbeta library involved unique molecular identifiers. TCRdb itself ran the PCR reads through MiXCR, one entry per CDR3 protein. The data hold about 200,000 distinct CDR3 sequences, with roughly 6.3% observed a single time. The specimen was PBMCs, collected before TCRalphabeta/CD19-depleted stem cell transplant. These TCRs come from a girl less than two years old with combined immunodeficiency, due to receive a stem cell transplant.

There are many counts of this clonotype. The J gene is TRBJ2-3, the V gene TRBV7-6, with 12 bases identical to TRBD2. CDR3 length: 15 residues. V lost 6 bases to trimming and J lost 5 bases; unmatched junction nucleotides: 6. From germline, CDR1 is SGHVS and CDR2 FNYEAQ. CDR3 region: CASRLAGGQGDTQYF. CDR3 nucleotide sequence: TGTGCCAGCAGGCTAGCGGGGGGGCAGGGAGATACGCAGTATTTT. Complete variable domain (other parts from reference TRBV7-6 and TRBJ2-3): GAGVSQSPRYKVTKRGQDVALRCDPISGHVSLYWYRQALGQGPEFLTYFNYEAQQDKSGLPNDRFSAERPEGSISTLTIQRTEQRDSAMYRCASRLAGGQGDTQYFGPGTRLTVL.

This clonotype has a count of ten or more. The chain joins TRBV5-1 to TRBJ2-4; D gene uncertain. The CDR3 covers 15 residues. Per germline, CDR1 SGHRS and CDR2 YFSETQ. V lost 0 bases to trimming and J lost 6 bases, with 13 bases between them. Here the CDR3 DNA reads TGCGCCAGCAGCTTGGGGCGTGCCAATGGAAACATTCAGTACTTC. It is translated as CASSLGRANGNIQYF.

This clonotype came up many times. The chain uses TRBV20-1 and TRBJ2-3; TRBD2 might be the D (5 bases). The germline gives CDR1 DFQATT, CDR2 SNEGSKA (reference sequence). The CDR3 loop spans 15 amino acids. Deletions cut 6 bases from V and 0 bases from J, with 16 bases between. In nucleotides, the CDR3 is TGCAGTGCCGACCGGGGTGAGGATAGCACAGATACGCAGTATTTT. Translation gives CSADRGEDSTDTQYF.

This clonotype occurred many times. V usage is TRBV27 and J usage is TRBJ1-5, with a weak D call TRBD1 (6 bases). CDR3 length: 17 residues. The germline CDR1 and CDR2 sequences are MNHEY and SMNVEV (reference sequence). V shed 5 bases and J shed 4 bases, with 21 bases lying between them. The CDR3 reads CASSPTTLRGTNQPQHF. CDR3 sequence (DNA): TGTGCCAGCAGTCCAACTACATTGAGGGGGACTAATCAGCCCCAGCATTTT.

The CDR3 is CASSLVSTLRGEETQYF. The CDR3 DNA sequence: TGTGCCAGCAGCTTAGTGTCAACGCTGCGGGGCGAAGAGACCCAGTACTTC. The V and J genes are TRBV7-9 and TRBJ2-5; tentatively, D is TRBD2 (6 bases). This CDR3 is 17 amino acids long. Trimming took 1 base from V and 3 from J, leaving 18 bases between them. Germline V CDR1 and CDR2: SEHNR, FQNEAQ (reference sequence).

There are many counts of this clonotype. This rearrangement joins TRBV4-3 to TRBJ2-7; D not certain. V lost 0 bases and J lost 4, with 13 bases in between. From germline, CDR1 is LGHNA and CDR2 YSLEER. The CDR3 length is 15 residues. The CDR3: CASSQDLPVGYEQYF. The CDR3 DNA sequence: TGCGCCAGCAGCCAAGATCTGCCGGTGGGGTACGAGCAGTACTTC.

In its sample, this clonotype was seen many times. V and J are TRBV12-3 or TRBV12-4 and TRBJ2-7; D is undetermined. Trimming shortened V by 8 bases and J by 2 bases, and 10 bases separated the two germline ends. The length of the CDR3 is 12 residues. The CDR3 bases are TGTGCCAGCGCTAGGAGCACCTACGAGCAGTACTTC. It is translated as CASARSTYEQYF.

The sample holds many counts of this clonotype. The chain has TRBV28 and TRBJ2-1; TRBD2 might be the D (6 bases). The V and J ends lost 1 base and 0 bases respectively, with 13 bases between them. The CDR3 runs 17 residues. Germline V lookup: CDR1 MDHEN, CDR2 SYDVKM. In DNA form, the CDR3 reads TGTGCCAGCAGTTTATCGGATGACGGGAGCTCCTACAATGAGCAGTTCTTC. Translating gives CASSLSDDGSSYNEQFF.

This clonotype was observed at least ten times. The chain joins TRBV7-9 to TRBJ2-1; 11 bases map to TRBD2. The J segment lost 8 bases and the V segment lost 7 bases, leaving 13 bases of the junction unmatched. The germline gives CDR1 SEHNR, CDR2 FQNEAQ (reference sequence). The CDR3 totals 16 residues. The CDR3 DNA follows: TGTGCCAGCAACAAGCACCCTAGCGGGGGGATCCATGAGCAGTTCTTC. It is translated as CASNKHPSGGIHEQFF. The whole variable domain, remainder taken from reference TRBV7-9 and TRBJ2-1, is DTGVSQNPRHKITKRGQNVTFRCDPISEHNRLYWYRQTLGQGPEFLTYFQNEAQLEKSRLLSDRFSAERPKGSFSTLEIQRTEQGDSAMYLCASNKHPSGGIHEQFFGPGTRLTVL.

This clonotype showed up many times. The rearrangement uses TRBV29-1 and TRBJ2-7; possible D gene TRBD1, 5 bases. Trimming stripped 6 bases from V and 5 bases from J, with 20 bases between. Germline loops: CDR1 SQVTM, CDR2 ANQGSEA. The CDR3 is made up of 14 amino acids. The CDR3 nucleotides read TGCAGCGTCTCACCAGGGTTCGGTGTAAACGAGCAGTACTTC. This codes for CSVSPGFGVNEQYF.

This clonotype was observed a few times. Possible read error: a much larger clone is one base away. The chain links TRBV5-4 to TRBJ2-7, with 9 bases lining up with TRBD1. The germline gives CDR1 SGHNT, CDR2 YYREEE (reference sequence). This CDR3 spans 14 amino acids. CDR3: CASSPGTGTYEQHF. The CDR3 DNA reads as TGTGCCAGCAGCCCCGGGACAGGGACCTACGAGCAGCACTTC.

About this clonotype itself: This may be a read error, as it is one base from a much larger clone. The genes are TRBV6-2 or TRBV6-3 and TRBJ1-5; 10 bases line up with TRBD1. The CDR3 is 14 residues long. The germline V gene encodes CDR1 MNHEY and CDR2 SVGEGT. Trimming took 10 bases from V and 11 from J; bases not matched to a gene: 14. The CDR3 DNA reads as TGTGCCACCCTTGACAGGGGGCATGAGGGGGCCCAGCATTTT. Its translation is CATLDRGHEGAQHF.

This clonotype was seen many times. The V and J genes are TRBV29-1 and TRBJ2-1; TRBD1 or TRBD2 may be the D gene (5 bases each). The CDR3 sequence is 13 residues long. Trimming removed 3 bases at V and 3 bases at J, with 9 bases between. Germline CDR1 and CDR2: SQVTM and ANQGSEA. The CDR3 region has the DNA TGCAGCGTTGAGGGGACCGTCTACAATGAGCAGTTCTTC. Translation gives CSVEGTVYNEQFF.